This T cell receptor beta chain was documented in a study of T cell repertoires in cytomegalovirus infection. This clonotype was seen more than once but under ten times. Antigen: not known. General observations from the study: Dominant in the ex vivo response were TCR beta clonotypes restricted by HLA-C and specific for CMV. Carriers of CMV plus the relevant HLA were identified by cumulative public TCR beta family frequency.

TCRdb called the reads again in MiXCR, with one record for every CDR3 protein. Of about 770,000 distinct CDR3 sequences in the sample, 25% to 35% were seen once. Trimming cost V 5 bases and J 5 bases; bases outside gene matches: 5. This CDR3 comprises 14 residues. Source: cultured CD8+ T cells from PBMCs, taken from culture after CMV antigen stimulation. This chain joins TRBV12-3 or TRBV12-4 and TRBJ2-1; TRBD2 matches 8 bases. This TCR was recovered from a human donor in good health (CMV status not recorded). Some clones in this sample may be carry-over from other donors' samples. CDR3 in amino acids: CASSETSANNEQFF. In DNA form, the CDR3 reads TGTGCCAGCAGTGAGACTAGCGCTAACAATGAGCAGTTCTTC.